This note documents a single T cell receptor beta chain sequence. Its antigen is undetermined. These data come from a study of shared clonotypes between healthy human individuals. Study background: Each donor contributed plates that comprised three CD4 naive, three CD4 memory, two CD8 naive and one CD8 memory. Study outcomes and limitations: It was only blood that was sampled, and tissue repertoires likely differ.

Unmatched junction bases numbered 11, after V lost 6 bases and J lost 2 bases. CDR3 length: 16 amino acids. Germline V gene data show CDR1 as SQVTM and CDR2 as ANQGSEA. The DNA input per sorted-subset replicate PCR was roughly 210 ng, corresponding to some 33,000 T cell genomes. Repertoires were generated with immunoSEQ multiplex PCR, while TCRdb's copy carries only in-frame clones and drops some. The profile shows about 2.5 million clones, around 93% of them singletons. The J gene is TRBJ2-4, the V gene TRBV29-1; 9 nucleotides match TRBD1. This clonotype was obtained from a man between 18 and 35 years old in good health. Some clones in this sample may be carry-over from other donors' samples. The sequenced sample consisted of naive CD4+ T cells from PBMCs. Subset specified: CD45RA+ positively selected. In nucleotides, the CDR3 is TGCAGCGTCGCCCGACAGGGGGTTGGTTCCAAAAACATTCAGTACTTC. Translated: CSVARQGVGSKNIQYF.